This T cell receptor (beta chain) was sequenced in a study of T cell repertoires in cytomegalovirus infection. Across the whole study: Public TCR beta signatures were indicative of both CMV infection and a matching HLA type. Overall study results and limits: The study found HLA-C-restricted CMV-specific TCR beta clonotypes dominating the ex vivo response.

TCRdb reprocessed the reads with MiXCR, giving one entry per CDR3 protein. Of about 310,000 distinct CDR3 sequences listed, roughly a sixth are singletons. This clonotype has just a few counts. The antigen remains unidentified. The clonotype was recovered from a human donor in good health (CMV status not recorded). Some clones in this sample may be carry-over from other donors' samples. Input material: PBMCs.

CDR3 sequence: CASSKVRYNEQFF. CDR3 in DNA: TGTGCCAGCAGCAAAGTCCGGTACAATGAGCAGTTCTTC. This chain joins TRBV6-2 or TRBV6-3 and TRBJ2-1, with unresolved D. The CDR3 runs to 13 residues. Germline CDR1 reads MNHEY; CDR2 reads SVGEGT. Trimming removed 6 bases from V and 4 bases from J, with 10 bases in between.